There are a few counts of the clone carrying this T cell receptor (beta chain). The antigen is not known. Germline V gene lookup returns CDR1 SEHNR and CDR2 FQNEAQ (reference sequence). J was trimmed by 2 bases and V by 3 bases; bases with no gene match: 4. There are 15 residues in the CDR3. Expressed TCRB transcripts were sequenced, since all the RNA that had been isolated was reverse transcribed. Read counts averaged approximately 3.5 million for samples of naive, central memory and regulatory T cells. Sequencing was performed with immunoSEQ multiplex PCR; in TCRdb, only in-frame clones are kept and a portion is missing. Found here are approximately 250,000 clones, about 23% of them singletons; the top ten hold 0.012%. This entry comes from a study of beta chain features in type 1 diabetes. Findings and limits, study-wide: Moderate yet significant TCRB CDR3 shortening was seen in Type 1 diabetes patients in all four CD4+ subsets. At VDJ recombination sites, type 1 diabetes patients had fewer insertions and more deleted nucleotides.

The clonotype originates from a woman between 25 and 40 years old with type 1 diabetes. The gene calls are TRBV7-9 and TRBJ2-5, with 9 bases identical to TRBD2. The material sequenced was naive CD4+ T cells from blood. The CDR3 nucleotides are TGTGCCAGCAGCTTTCTAGCGGGAACTCAAGAGACCCAGTACTTC. Translating gives CASSFLAGTQETQYF.